A single sample is the source of the 28 T cell receptor beta chains below, sequenced in a study of T-cell memory formation after mild COVID-19. One entry per CDR3 protein results from TCRdb running MiXCR on the 5' RACE reads. The sample comprises hundreds of thousands of distinct CDR3 sequences, roughly 18% of which are singletons, and 12% rests with the top ten. Sequences were obtained from PBMCs or a T cell subset sorted from them (not recorded which). These receptor sequences come from an adult woman who had mild COVID-19 (a few samples of this study predate the infection). Cell type and time point are not known.

This clonotype was counted ten times or more. The rearrangement joins TRBV4-2 to TRBJ1-4, with a possible D match to TRBD1 (6 bases). The CDR3 has 16 residues. Germline V gene lookup returns CDR1 LGHNA and CDR2 YNFKEQ. Trimming removed 1 base from V and 4 bases from J, with 13 bases in between. The CDR3 bases are TGTGCCAGCAGCCAAGCCGATCAGGGGAATAATGAAAAACTGTTTTTT. Residues: CASSQADQGNNEKLFF.

The gene calls are TRBV12-3 or TRBV12-4 and TRBJ2-1, with 9 bases fitting TRBD2. The V segment lost 3 bases and the J segment 7 bases; nucleotides outside the gene matches: 4. This CDR3 comprises 14 residues. CDR3 in amino acids: CASSFWREGNEQFF. The CDR3 DNA reads as TGTGCCAGCAGTTTCTGGCGGGAGGGGAATGAGCAGTTCTTC.

This clonotype showed up many times. V is TRBV4-2 and J is TRBJ1-2, with D maybe TRBD1 (5 bases). Germline CDR1 is LGHNA and CDR2 is YNFKEQ. The CDR3 spans 16 residues. V lost 5 bases and J 5 bases, leaving 21 bases between the germline ends. For the CDR3, the DNA is TGTGCCAGCAGCTCGGAACAACAGGCGACCTTATATGGCTACACCTTC. Its translation is CASSSEQQATLYGYTF.

The CDR3 coding sequence is TGTGCCAGCAGCAAACAGAAACACTATGGCTACACCTTC. The encoded protein is CASSKQKHYGYTF. V usage is TRBV7-2 and J usage is TRBJ1-2; D unresolved. This CDR3 is 13 amino acids long. Germline values: CDR1 SGHTA, CDR2 FQGNSA. V was clipped by 5 bases and J by 3 bases, with 10 bases between them.

This chain uses TRBV7-2 with TRBJ2-7; 15 nucleotides match TRBD2. CDR1 is SGHTA and CDR2 is FQGNSA in the germline V gene. The CDR3 has 18 amino acids. V was pared by 5 bases and J by 2 bases, with 10 bases of the junction left unmatched. The CDR3 bases are TGTGCCAGCAGCACCCAGGGACTAGCGGGAGGCCGTCCCTACGAGCAGTACTTC. Protein product: CASSTQGLAGGRPYEQYF.

The chain links TRBV19 to TRBJ1-2; tentative D call: TRBD1 (5 bases). Trimming cost V 3 bases and J 4 bases, with 15 bases left between them. The CDR3 length is 15 residues. The germline CDR1 and CDR2 sequences are LNHDA and SQIVND (reference sequence). The CDR3 loop is CASSIMPGKGYGYTF. The CDR3 nucleotides are TGTGCCAGTAGTATTATGCCAGGGAAGGGCTATGGCTACACCTTC. Full variable domain (missing parts from reference TRBV19 and TRBJ1-2): DGGITQSPKYLFRKEGQNVTLSCEQNLNHDAMYWYRQDPGQGLRLIYYSQIVNDFQKGDIAEGYSVSREKKESFPLTVTSAQKNPTAFYLCASSIMPGKGYGYTFGSGTRLTVV.

J is TRBJ2-7 and V is TRBV7-3, with 7 bases that match TRBD1. Germline-derived CDR1 and CDR2 are SGHTA and FQGTGA. The CDR3 length is 13 residues. J lost 6 bases, V lost 5 bases, and 7 bases had no gene match. The chain's CDR3 is CASSPTTGSEQYF. CDR3 sequence (DNA): TGTGCCAGCAGCCCAACGACAGGGAGCGAGCAGTACTTC.

This clonotype was seen repeatedly, ten times or more. The gene calls are TRBV5-1 and TRBJ2-2, with 8 positions matching TRBD2. The J segment lost 6 bases and the V segment lost 4 bases, leaving 8 bases of the junction unmatched. Looked up from germline, CDR1 is SGHRS and CDR2 is YFSETQ. The CDR3 is made up of 15 amino acids. The CDR3 nucleotides read TGCGCCAGCAGCCCGGGACTAGATGGTTCCGGGGAGCTGTTTTTT. It encodes CASSPGLDGSGELFF. Looking up the rest from reference TRBV5-1 and TRBJ2-2 gives the full variable domain: KAGVTQTPRYLIKTRGQQVTLSCSPISGHRSVSWYQQTPGQGLQFLFEYFSETQRNKGNFPGRFSGRQFSNSRSEMNVSTLELGDSALYLCASSPGLDGSGELFFGEGSRLTVL.

This clonotype showed up many times. The chain is built from TRBV7-9 and TRBJ2-1; 13 positions match TRBD2. This CDR3 has 15 amino acids. Germline loops: CDR1 SEHNR, CDR2 FQNEAQ (reference sequence). The junction had 4 bases not matched to a gene; V was cut back by 5 bases and J by 6 bases. CDR3 sequence (DNA): TGTGCCAGCAGCCATACTAGCGGGGGGGCCAATGAGCAGTTCTTC. Its protein product is CASSHTSGGANEQFF.

This clonotype was seen a few times. This chain connects TRBV20-1 to TRBJ1-4, with a weak D call TRBD1 (6 bases). Trimming pared 3 bases from V and 7 bases from J, leaving 15 bases between. There are 14 residues in the CDR3. CDR1 and CDR2 from the germline V gene are DFQATT and SNEGSKA (reference sequence). The CDR3 nucleotides read TGCAGTGCTAGTTCAGGGGTGGTCCTTGAAAAACTGTTTTTT. Translation gives CSASSGVVLEKLFF.

Here the CDR3 DNA reads TGTGCCAGCAGTTTGTCCGAGAGCCGCGAGCAGTACTTC. Protein: CASSLSESREQYF. The genes are TRBV12-3 or TRBV12-4 and TRBJ2-7; unclear D gene. The V end was cut by 3 bases, the J end by 6 bases, with 12 bases between. The CDR3 contains 13 residues.

The sample holds a few counts of this clonotype. The chain joins TRBV2 to TRBJ1-6; 7 positions match TRBD1. Trimming took 8 bases from V and 10 from J; bases not matched to a gene: 14. The V gene's germline CDR1 is SNHLY and CDR2 FYNNEI. This CDR3 is built from 15 residues. The CDR3 spells CASVPTGLVRSPLHF. In DNA, the CDR3 is TGTGCCAGCGTCCCGACAGGGTTGGTTAGGTCACCCCTCCACTTT.

This clonotype was recorded only once. CDR3 protein: CASSLQRGAWTDTQYF. In DNA form, the CDR3 reads TGTGCCAGCAGCCTCCAGCGGGGGGCGTGGACAGATACGCAGTATTTT. V and J are TRBV3-1 and TRBJ2-3; 9 positions match TRBD2. The V and J ends lost 4 bases and 3 bases, in that order; junction bases with no gene match: 8. Germline V gives CDR1 LGHDT, CDR2 YNNKEL (reference sequence). The CDR3 is 16 amino acids.

This clonotype occurred a few times. The rearrangement joins TRBV12-3 or TRBV12-4 to TRBJ1-4, with 7 positions matching TRBD1. There are 14 residues in the CDR3. V trimming: 6 bases; J trimming: 7 bases; junction bases outside the gene matches: 8. The chain's CDR3 is CASRPGQSIEKLFF. The CDR3 bases are TGTGCCAGCAGACCGGGACAGTCGATTGAAAAACTGTTTTTT.

This clonotype was counted a few times. The chain carries TRBV20-1 and TRBJ1-2; D is possibly TRBD1 (6 bases). Looked up from germline, CDR1 is DFQATT and CDR2 is SNEGSKA (reference sequence). The V and J ends lost 5 bases and 5 bases respectively, with 18 bases between them. The length of the CDR3 is 14 residues. The CDR3 loop is CSAQLRGVGYGYTF. The CDR3 DNA is TGCAGTGCTCAACTTAGGGGGGTAGGGTATGGCTACACCTTC.

This rearrangement joins TRBV29-1 to TRBJ1-3; no firm D call. V lost 4 bases and J 0 bases, leaving 4 bases between the germline ends. The length of the CDR3 is 12 residues. In germline, CDR1 is SQVTM, CDR2 ANQGSEA. CDR3 in amino acids: CSVGVSGNTIYF. The CDR3 DNA reads TGCAGCGTTGGAGTCTCTGGAAACACCATATATTTT.

V gene TRBV4-1 combines with J gene TRBJ1-1, with 9 nucleotides matching TRBD1. The germline CDR1 and CDR2 sequences are MGHRA and YSYEKL. The ends lost 4 bases at V and 8 bases at J; junction bases unmatched: 8. There are 14 residues in the CDR3. This chain's CDR3 is CASSRNGQGTEAFF. CDR3 DNA sequence: TGCGCCAGCAGCCGGAACGGACAGGGGACCGAAGCTTTCTTT.

V gene TRBV6-1 combines with J gene TRBJ2-3, with no clear D. From germline, CDR1 is MNHNS and CDR2 SASEGT. The ends were cut back, 3 bases at V and 6 bases at J, with 7 bases in the middle. The CDR3 is 12 residues long. CDR3 bases: TGTGCCAGCAGTGAGACGAGGGATACGCAGTATTTT. Its protein product is CASSETRDTQYF.

In its sample, this clonotype was seen a few times. The rearrangement uses TRBV5-1 and TRBJ2-2; D gene uncertain. The germline CDR1 and CDR2 sequences are SGHRS and YFSETQ. V was shortened by 1 base and J by 2 bases, with 6 bases between the two germline ends. This CDR3 comprises 14 residues. The CDR3 DNA reads as TGCGCCAGCAGCTTGCCGAGAAACACCGGGGAGCTGTTTTTT. This translates into CASSLPRNTGELFF.

This rearrangement joins TRBV12-3 or TRBV12-4 to TRBJ2-1; TRBD2 agrees at 8 bases. The V gene end was trimmed by 6 bases and the J gene end by 2 bases; junction bases not matched to a gene: 9. The CDR3 extends over 16 amino acids. The CDR3 loop is CASSPLTSGAYNEQFF. The CDR3 nucleotides read TGTGCCAGCAGCCCCCTAACTAGCGGCGCCTACAATGAGCAGTTCTTC.

At least ten counts were recorded for this clonotype. The V gene is TRBV5-1, the J gene TRBJ2-3; TRBD2 aligns across 8 bases. Looked up from germline, CDR1 is SGHRS and CDR2 is YFSETQ. V was clipped by 0 bases and J by 2 bases; unmatched bases: 2. This CDR3 region has 15 residues. CDR3 in DNA: TGCGCCAGCAGCTTGGTAGCGGGGCCCACAGATACGCAGTATTTT. Protein product: CASSLVAGPTDTQYF.

The chain couples TRBV12-3 or TRBV12-4 to TRBJ1-3, with D possibly being TRBD1 (5 bases). Between the trimmed V and J ends, which lost 3 bases and 2 bases, there was a span of 11 bases. The CDR3 runs to 15 residues. The CDR3 protein is CASSFLSGPGNTIYF. In DNA form, the CDR3 reads TGTGCCAGCAGTTTTTTATCAGGGCCTGGAAACACCATATATTTT.

The chain links TRBV5-5 to TRBJ1-6, with D perhaps matching TRBD1 (6 bases). This CDR3 is built from 16 residues. Germline assignment: CDR1 SGHKS and CDR2 YYEKEE (reference sequence). V shed 3 bases and J shed 7 bases, with 17 bases lying between them. The CDR3 DNA sequence: TGTGCCAGCAGCTGGGCAGGGGAAGTGTTGAATTCACCCCTCCACTTT. Protein product: CASSWAGEVLNSPLHF. Based on the CDR3 plus reference TRBV5-5 and TRBJ1-6, the full variable domain is DAGVTQSPTHLIKTRGQQVTLRCSPISGHKSVSWYQQVLGQGPQFIFQYYEKEERGRGNFPDRFSARQFPNYSSELNVNALLLGDSALYLCASSWAGEVLNSPLHFGNGTRLTVT.

The rearrangement joins TRBV10-3 to TRBJ2-7; 9 bases match TRBD1. There are 15 residues in the CDR3. J gave up 2 bases and V 2 bases, and 4 bases lay outside the gene matches. Germline V CDR1 and CDR2: ENHRY, SYGVKD. CDR3 protein: CAISETGTGTYEQYF. DNA for the CDR3: TGTGCCATCAGTGAGACCGGGACAGGGACCTACGAGCAGTACTTC.

V usage is TRBV7-9 and J usage is TRBJ2-5; D might be TRBD1 (6 bases). The length of the CDR3 is 18 residues. Trimming cost V 0 bases and J 4 bases, with 21 bases left between them. CDR1 is SEHNR and CDR2 is FQNEAQ in the germline V gene (reference sequence). CDR3 nucleotide sequence: TGTGCCAGCAGCTTAGCGATAGGGGCAGGGGCAGCGGCAGAGACCCAGTACTTC. Encoded protein: CASSLAIGAGAAAETQYF.

The chain couples TRBV7-9 to TRBJ2-5; perhaps D is TRBD1 or TRBD2 (5 bases each). The germline V gene encodes CDR1 SEHNR and CDR2 FQNEAQ (reference sequence). The CDR3 length is 13 residues. The V end lost 5 bases, the J end lost 2 bases, and 9 bases lay between the germline ends. This chain's CDR3 is CASSMGPQETQYF. The CDR3, as DNA: TGTGCCAGCAGCATGGGACCACAAGAGACCCAGTACTTC.

CDR3 residues: CASSLSPSGEDTQYF. CDR3 coding DNA: TGTGCCAGCAGCTTATCGCCTAGCGGGGAAGATACGCAGTATTTT. This chain connects TRBV7-7 to TRBJ2-3, with TRBD2 matching over 9 bases. The CDR3 length is 15 residues. CDR1 and CDR2 from the germline V gene are SSHAT and FNYEAQ (reference sequence). Trimming removed 2 bases from V and 5 bases from J; junction bases left unmatched: 5.

This clonotype was seen a handful of times. The chain carries TRBV7-9 and TRBJ2-5; D uncertain. Trimming shortened V by 5 bases and J by 5 bases, and 12 bases separated the two germline ends. Germline CDR1 SEHNR, CDR2 FQNEAQ (reference sequence). The CDR3 loop spans 13 amino acids. CDR3 loop: CASSDPPVETQYF. CDR3 in DNA: TGTGCCAGCAGCGATCCACCGGTGGAGACCCAGTACTTC. Supplemented by reference TRBV7-9 and TRBJ2-5, the full variable domain reads DTGVSQNPRHKITKRGQNVTFRCDPISEHNRLYWYRQTLGQGPEFLTYFQNEAQLEKSRLLSDRFSAERPKGSFSTLEIQRTEQGDSAMYLCASSDPPVETQYFGPGTRLLVL.